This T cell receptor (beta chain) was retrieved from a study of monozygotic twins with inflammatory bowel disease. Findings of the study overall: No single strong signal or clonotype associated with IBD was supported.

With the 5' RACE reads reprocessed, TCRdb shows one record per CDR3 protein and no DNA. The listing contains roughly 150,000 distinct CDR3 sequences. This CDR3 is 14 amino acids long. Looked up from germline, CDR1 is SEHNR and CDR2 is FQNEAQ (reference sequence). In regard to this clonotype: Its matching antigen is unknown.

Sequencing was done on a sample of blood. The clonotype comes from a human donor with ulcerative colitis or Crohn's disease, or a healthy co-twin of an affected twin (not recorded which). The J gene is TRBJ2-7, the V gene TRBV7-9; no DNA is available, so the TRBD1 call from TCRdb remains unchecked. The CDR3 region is CASSSAGTLVEQYF. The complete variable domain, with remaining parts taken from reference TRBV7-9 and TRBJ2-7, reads DTGVSQNPRHKITKRGQNVTFRCDPISEHNRLYWYRQTLGQGPEFLTYFQNEAQLEKSRLLSDRFSAERPKGSFSTLEIQRTEQGDSAMYLCASSSAGTLVEQYFGPGTRLTVT.